The entry below describes one TCR beta chain. Antigen: not known. This specimen belongs to a study of pediatric ulcerative colitis. Study-wide results and limits: Total lymphocyte DNA, not sorted subsets, was the template.

Germline CDR1 and CDR2: MNHNS and SASEGT. This CDR3 region has 11 residues. V was shortened by 4 bases and J by 7 bases, with 5 bases between the two germline ends. Profiled with immunoSEQ multiplex PCR; TCRdb holds only in-frame clones, not every one. The sample records 60,000 to 75,000 clones, just over 75% being singletons. V gene TRBV6-1 combines with J gene TRBJ2-1; D gene ambiguous. The source material was blood. The clonotype was recovered from a boy between 10 and 17 years old with moderate ulcerative colitis. The CDR3 DNA is TGTGCCAGCAGTGTAATTAATGAGCAGTTCTTC. Translated, it gives CASSVINEQFF.